Sequencing of this TCR beta chain was carried out in a study of PD-L1 blockade in urothelial cancer. Assay: immunoSEQ multiplex PCR; the TCRdb copy retains only in-frame clones and omits some. The table includes 45,000 to 50,000 clones, approximately 88% detected once. V was clipped by 4 bases and J by 2 bases; unmatched bases: 10. This CDR3 has 16 residues. Germline loops: CDR1 LNHDA, CDR2 SQIVND (reference sequence). The source of this sequence is a man older than 75 with urothelial cancer. The chain is built from TRBV19 and TRBJ2-5; 7 bases map to TRBD1. Sequencing used PBMCs, obtained around atezolizumab (anti-PD-L1) treatment. The CDR3 DNA reads TGTGCCAGTAGTACCCACGATCGGGACAGACAAGAGACCCAGTACTTC. It specifies CASSTHDRDRQETQYF.